A single sample is the source of the 24 T cell receptor beta chains below, sequenced in a study of cytomegalovirus exposure and HLA in healthy donors. The study ran its PCR with 60 Vbeta and 13 Jbeta primers. Here immunoSEQ multiplex PCR was the method, and the copy in TCRdb shows in-frame clones only, minus some. The repertoire holds approximately 150,000 clones, with approximately 78% as singletons. The material sequenced was PBMCs. These receptors all come from a woman aged 18 to 35 in good health and CMV-seropositive.

The chain uses TRBV28 and TRBJ1-3, with TRBD1 matching 7 bases. This CDR3 is built from 14 residues. The germline V gene encodes CDR1 MDHEN and CDR2 SYDVKM. The trim removed 6 bases at V and 8 bases at J, leaving 10 bases unmatched. CDR3 sequence: CASSLEGARHTIYF. As DNA, the CDR3 is TGTGCCAGCAGCCTAGAGGGGGCGCGGCACACCATATATTTT. Variable domain in full (rest from reference TRBV28 and TRBJ1-3): DVKVTQSSRYLVKRTGEKVFLECVQDMDHENMFWYRQDPGLGLRLIYFSYDVKMKEKGDIPEGYSVSREKKERFSLILESASTNQTSMYLCASSLEGARHTIYFGEGSWLTVV.

The chain joins TRBV2 to TRBJ2-7; the match to TRBD1 covers 10 bases. Trimming took 5 bases from V and 3 from J; bases not matched to a gene: 4. CDR3 length: 14 residues. Germline CDR1 is SNHLY and CDR2 is FYNNEI. The CDR3 is CASSLTGGDYEQYF. For the CDR3, the DNA is TGTGCCAGCAGTCTGACAGGGGGCGACTACGAGCAGTACTTC.

This chain links TRBV19 with TRBJ2-6, with D perhaps TRBD1 (5 bases). Germline V gives CDR1 LNHDA, CDR2 SQIVND (reference sequence). This CDR3 is built from 16 residues. Deletions cut 6 bases from V and 1 base from J, with 13 bases between. The CDR3 sequence: CASRGRGGSGANVLTF. In DNA, the CDR3 is TGTGCCAGTAGGGGTAGGGGTGGATCTGGGGCCAACGTCCTGACTTTC.

V is TRBV4-2 and J is TRBJ2-3; TRBD2 agrees at 9 bases. J gave up 0 bases and V 4 bases, and 5 bases lay outside the gene matches. The CDR3 covers 16 residues. Germline V gives CDR1 LGHNA, CDR2 YNFKEQ. The CDR3 bases are TGTGCCAGCAGCCCCGGACTAGCGCAAAGCACAGATACGCAGTATTTT. Residues: CASSPGLAQSTDTQYF.

Details on this clone: The sample carries other DNA sequences with the same CDR3. The J gene is TRBJ1-1, the V gene TRBV9; tentatively, D is TRBD1 (6 bases). The germline V gene encodes CDR1 SGDLS and CDR2 YYNGEE. The CDR3 loop spans 13 amino acids. Trimming took off 5 bases at V and 0 bases at J, with 8 bases between the two ends. The CDR3 nucleotides are TGTGCCAGCAGTACAGGGATGAACACTGAAGCTTTCTTT. Amino acids: CASSTGMNTEAFF.

The chain uses TRBV18 and TRBJ2-7, with no clear D. V was clipped by 6 bases and J by 1 base, with 10 bases between them. This CDR3 spans 13 amino acids. Germline loops: CDR1 KGHSH, CDR2 LQKENI. The CDR3 sequence: CASSPTDSYEQYF. The CDR3 DNA sequence: TGTGCCAGCTCGCCCACAGATTCCTACGAGCAGTACTTC. Looking up the rest from reference TRBV18 and TRBJ2-7 gives the full variable domain: NAGVMQNPRHLVRRRGQEARLRCSPMKGHSHVYWYRQLPEEGLKFMVYLQKENIIDESGMPKERFSAEFPKEGPSILRIQQVVRGDSAAYFCASSPTDSYEQYFGPGTRLTVT.

The V call is TRBV18, the J call TRBJ2-7; 7 positions match TRBD2. The J segment lost 6 bases and the V segment lost 3 bases, leaving 5 bases of the junction unmatched. This CDR3 contains 13 residues. In germline, CDR1 is KGHSH, CDR2 LQKENI. The CDR3 coding sequence is TGTGCCAGCTCACCCTGGGGGGGAGGCGAGCAGTACTTC. Protein sequence: CASSPWGGGEQYF.

The V gene is TRBV27, the J gene TRBJ1-1; D unresolved. Germline assignment: CDR1 MNHEY and CDR2 SMNVEV (reference sequence). V was cut by 6 bases and J by 0 bases, with 11 bases left in between. CDR3 length equals 14 residues. For the CDR3, the DNA is TGTGCCAGCAGCCCGAGGAGCATGAACACTGAAGCTTTCTTT. Protein sequence: CASSPRSMNTEAFF.

This chain links TRBV2 with TRBJ1-5, with D tentatively TRBD1 (5 bases). This CDR3 region has 14 residues. The ends were cut back, 3 bases at V and 2 bases at J, with 8 bases in the middle. From germline, CDR1 is SNHLY and CDR2 FYNNEI. CDR3: CASSDRDGNQPQHF. Written as DNA, the CDR3 is TGTGCCAGCAGTGACAGGGATGGCAATCAGCCCCAGCATTTT.

This clone was found a few times. The CDR3 is CASSEAAGNEQFF. CDR3 sequence (DNA): TGTGCCAGCAGTGAAGCTGCAGGAAATGAGCAGTTCTTC. The chain has TRBV6-1 and TRBJ2-1; D not certain. The V end lost 0 bases, the J end lost 7 bases, and 7 bases lay between the germline ends. This CDR3 spans 13 amino acids. The germline CDR1 and CDR2 sequences are MNHNS and SASEGT.

The chain joins TRBV25-1 to TRBJ2-3, with 7 bases matching TRBD2. Germline CDR1 reads MGHDK; CDR2 reads SYGVNS. V lost 3 bases and J lost 2; bases outside the gene matches: 14. The CDR3 loop spans 18 amino acids. In nucleotides, the CDR3 is TGTGCCAGCAGTGAGGGGGGACTACCCACCCACACCACAGATACGCAGTATTTT. Protein product: CASSEGGLPTHTTDTQYF. Drawing the rest from reference TRBV25-1 and TRBJ2-3, the complete variable domain is EADIYQTPRYLVIGTGKKITLECSQTMGHDKMYWYQQDPGMELHLIHYSYGVNSTEKGDLSSESTVSRIRTEHFPLTLESARPSHTSQYLCASSEGGLPTHTTDTQYFGPGTRLTVL.

The V gene is TRBV6-4, the J gene TRBJ2-3, with 8 bases lining up with TRBD2. The CDR3 runs to 14 residues. The V gene's germline CDR1 is MRHNA and CDR2 SNTAGT. V trimming: 3 bases; J trimming: 6 bases; junction bases outside the gene matches: 5. CDR3 loop: CASSESGGRDTQYF. In DNA form, the CDR3 reads TGTGCCAGCAGTGAAAGCGGGGGCCGGGATACGCAGTATTTT.

The V gene is TRBV30, the J gene TRBJ2-6, with a possible D match to TRBD1 (5 bases). This CDR3 has 14 amino acids. The ends were cut back, 3 bases at V and 2 bases at J, with 8 bases in the middle. Germline CDR1 reads GTSNPN; CDR2 reads SVGIG (reference sequence). CDR3 loop: CAWSHRTGANVLTF. DNA of the CDR3: TGTGCCTGGAGCCACAGGACTGGGGCCAACGTCCTGACTTTC. Based on the CDR3 plus reference TRBV30 and TRBJ2-6, the full variable domain is SQTIHQWPATLVQPVGSPLSLECTVEGTSNPNLYWYRQAAGRGLQLLFYSVGIGQISSEVPQNLSASRPQDRQFILSSKKLLLSDSGFYLCAWSHRTGANVLTFGAGSRLTVL.

The rearrangement links TRBV7-9 to TRBJ2-5, with D possibly being TRBD1 (6 bases). The germline V gene encodes CDR1 SEHNR and CDR2 FQNEAQ (reference sequence). CDR3 size: 15 residues. V dropped 5 bases and J dropped 2 bases, with 15 bases sitting between them. The CDR3: CASSQGLAGQETQYF. The CDR3 nucleotides are TGTGCCAGCAGCCAGGGGCTAGCTGGTCAAGAGACCCAGTACTTC. Combining the CDR3 with reference TRBV7-9 and TRBJ2-5 gives the whole variable domain DTGVSQNPRHKITKRGQNVTFRCDPISEHNRLYWYRQTLGQGPEFLTYFQNEAQLEKSRLLSDRFSAERPKGSFSTLEIQRTEQGDSAMYLCASSQGLAGQETQYFGPGTRLLVL.

The chain uses TRBV6-5 and TRBJ1-6, with D hard to call. The length of the CDR3 is 15 residues. V was pared by 2 bases and J by 0 bases, with 5 bases between. Germline V gene sequence: CDR1 MNHEY, CDR2 SVGAGI. The CDR3 DNA follows: TGTGCCAGCAGTTACCGGAGCTCCTATAATTCACCCCTCCACTTT. Residues: CASSYRSSYNSPLHF.

The genes are TRBV5-1 and TRBJ1-2; 8 positions match TRBD1. Trimming took 0 bases from V and 2 from J; bases not matched to a gene: 6. Germline loops: CDR1 SGHRS, CDR2 YFSETQ. CDR3 length: 16 residues. CDR3 nucleotides: TGCGCCAGCAGCTTGGCTTGGACAGGGCCCAACTATGGCTACACCTTC. It codes for CASSLAWTGPNYGYTF. Combining the CDR3 with reference TRBV5-1 and TRBJ1-2 gives the whole variable domain KAGVTQTPRYLIKTRGQQVTLSCSPISGHRSVSWYQQTPGQGLQFLFEYFSETQRNKGNFPGRFSGRQFSNSRSEMNVSTLELGDSALYLCASSLAWTGPNYGYTFGSGTRLTVV.

This sequence joins TRBV4-3 and TRBJ2-1; 9 bases are shared with TRBD1. This CDR3 is 15 amino acids long. Looked up from germline, CDR1 is LGHNA and CDR2 is YSLEER. After removal of 1 base from V and 4 bases from J, the junction contained 2 bases not matched to a gene. CDR3 nucleotides: TGCGCCAGCAGCCAAGGGGACAGGGTATACAATGAGCAGTTCTTC. Translation: CASSQGDRVYNEQFF.

The gene calls are TRBV28 and TRBJ1-2; 10 bases line up with TRBD1. Germline CDR1 reads MDHEN; CDR2 reads SYDVKM. This CDR3 contains 14 residues. Trimming at V came to 6 bases and at J to 5 bases, leaving 6 bases not matched to a gene. The CDR3 DNA is TGTGCCAGCAGGAAGACAGGGGGCGGGTATGGCTACACCTTC. It encodes CASRKTGGGYGYTF.

The chain employs TRBV5-1 and TRBJ2-7, with 7 bases aligning to TRBD1. Trimming at V came to 4 bases and at J to 3 bases, leaving 22 bases not matched to a gene. CDR3 size: 19 residues. From germline, CDR1 is SGHRS and CDR2 YFSETQ. As DNA, the CDR3 is TGCGCCAGCAGCGTTTGGGTAGCCTTACCGGGACAGACTTTCTACGAGCAGTACTTC. Its protein product is CASSVWVALPGQTFYEQYF.

The genes are TRBV5-1 and TRBJ2-5, with D possibly matching TRBD2 (6 bases). V shed 0 bases and J shed 5 bases, with 23 bases lying between them. CDR3 size: 18 residues. Germline lookup yields CDR1 SGHRS and CDR2 YFSETQ. CDR3 residues: CASSLVPLAVAGRETQYF. The CDR3 nucleotides read TGCGCCAGCAGCTTGGTTCCATTAGCAGTTGCAGGGAGGGAGACCCAGTACTTC.

The chain uses TRBV6-5 and TRBJ1-1; TRBD1 might be the D (6 bases). CDR3 size: 12 residues. The germline V gene has CDR1 MNHEY and CDR2 SVGAGI. Between the trimmed V and J ends, which lost 6 bases and 10 bases, there was a span of 15 bases. The CDR3 coding sequence is TGTGCCAGCAGGCTAAAACAGGGTACAGCTTTCTTT. Translating gives CASRLKQGTAFF.

J is TRBJ1-5 and V is TRBV19, with 7 bases matching TRBD1. J gave up 6 bases and V 6 bases, and 5 bases lay outside the gene matches. Germline V gives CDR1 LNHDA, CDR2 SQIVND (reference sequence). The CDR3 sequence is 13 residues long. The CDR3 region is CASSLDRVQPQHF. CDR3 DNA: TGTGCCAGTAGCCTCGACAGGGTTCAGCCCCAGCATTTT.

This clone came up a few times. The rearrangement joins TRBV18 to TRBJ2-5; D unresolved. V was cut by 0 bases and J by 7 bases, with 9 bases left in between. The CDR3 runs to 13 residues. Looked up from germline, CDR1 is KGHSH and CDR2 is LQKENI. The CDR3 DNA sequence: TGTGCCAGCTCACCACCGAGGTTGGGGACCCAGTACTTC. It specifies CASSPPRLGTQYF.

This clone was seen a single time. The V call is TRBV5-6, the J call TRBJ2-2, with TRBD1 matching 8 bases. J was trimmed by 6 bases and V by 4 bases; bases with no gene match: 5. Germline V lookup: CDR1 SGHDT, CDR2 YYEEEE. This CDR3 is built from 14 residues. In DNA, the CDR3 is TGTGCCAGCAGCCCCCCAGGGGGCTCCGGGGAGCTGTTTTTT. Translation: CASSPPGGSGELFF.